This T cell receptor (beta chain) derives from a study of technical replicates of blood from several donors. CDR3 size: 17 residues. The ends were cut back, 6 bases at V and 2 bases at J, with 20 bases in the middle. Germline CDR1 SNHLY, CDR2 FYNNEI. Profiling relied on immunoSEQ multiplex PCR, and the TCRdb table lists in-frame clones only, not all of them. The table lists around 86,000 clones, just over 95% of them singletons. The sequenced material came from T cells isolated from PBMCs. The chain carries TRBV2 and TRBJ1-5; a possible D gene is TRBD1 (6 bases). This sequence originates from a human donor in good health. The CDR3: CASSTRLGAVGNQPQHF. DNA for the CDR3: TGTGCCAGCAGCACCCGCCTGGGGGCGGTGGGCAATCAGCCCCAGCATTTT.